The next 22 T cell receptor beta chains were all read from a single sample in a study of blood T cell repertoires in COVID-19. The protocol was immunoSEQ multiplex PCR, while the TCRdb copy is restricted to in-frame clones and leaves out a portion. The table includes under 250,000 clones, about nine tenths detected once. The source material was peripheral blood. Every receptor here comes from an older woman who had recovered from COVID-19.

The chain uses TRBV27 and TRBJ2-3, with 8 nucleotides matching TRBD2. There are 15 residues in the CDR3. V gave up 5 bases and J gave up 7 bases; unmatched junction bases: 11. CDR1 MNHEY and CDR2 SMNVEV come from the germline V gene (reference sequence). CDR3 nucleotides: TGTGCCAGCAGTCAAACGGGGGGGTACGGGAATACGCAGTATTTT. As protein: CASSQTGGYGNTQYF.

The chain is built from TRBV24-1 and TRBJ2-2; D gene uncertain. Germline V gene sequence: CDR1 KGHDR, CDR2 SFDVKD. The CDR3 sequence is 13 residues long. Trimming took 4 bases from V and 6 from J, leaving 8 bases between them. The CDR3 protein is CATSDSRAGELFF. The CDR3 DNA follows: TGTGCCACCAGTGACTCACGGGCCGGGGAGCTGTTTTTT.

J is TRBJ1-1 and V is TRBV6-1, with no clear D. The V and J ends lost 6 bases and 0 bases respectively, with 8 bases between them. The germline V gene has CDR1 MNHNS and CDR2 SASEGT. The CDR3 runs to 13 residues. The CDR3 spells CASSPEMNTEAFF. CDR3 nucleotides: TGTGCCAGCAGCCCTGAGATGAACACTGAAGCTTTCTTT.

This chain links TRBV6-2 or TRBV6-3 with TRBJ2-1, with 9 positions matching TRBD2. The V segment lost 4 bases and the J segment 8 bases; nucleotides outside the gene matches: 9. Germline CDR1 is MNHEY and CDR2 is SVGEGT. CDR3 length: 15 amino acids. The CDR3 spells CASSSPRRGGDEQFF. The CDR3 coding sequence is TGTGCCAGCAGTTCACCCCGGCGGGGGGGGGATGAGCAGTTCTTC.

There are a few counts of this clone. The junction departs from germline at one end; a sequencing error may be responsible. The chain joins TRBV7-7 to TRBJ1-4; D gene uncertain. The CDR3 extends over 14 amino acids. Germline V lookup: CDR1 SSHAT, CDR2 FNYEAQ (reference sequence). The CDR3 DNA reads as TGTGCTAGCAGCTTACGCCCCGGAGCTGAAAAACTGTTTTTT. Translated, it gives CASSLRPGAEKLFF.

The V gene is TRBV4-2, the J gene TRBJ1-2; weak D call: TRBD1 (5 bases). V lost 2 bases and J lost 4, with 5 bases in between. The CDR3 extends over 12 amino acids. CDR1 LGHNA and CDR2 YNFKEQ come from the germline V gene. CDR3 coding DNA: TGTGCCAGCAGCCAACAGGGCTATGGCTACACCTTC. As protein: CASSQQGYGYTF.

The rearrangement joins TRBV19 to TRBJ2-3; TRBD2 might be the D (5 bases). CDR1 and CDR2 (germline): LNHDA, SQIVND (reference sequence). V was cut by 0 bases and J by 6 bases, with 19 bases left in between. This CDR3 has 17 residues. CDR3 amino acids: CASSIDSGGLGDDTQYF. CDR3 DNA: TGTGCCAGTAGTATAGATTCGGGCGGGCTGGGAGACGATACGCAGTATTTT.

V gene TRBV27 combines with J gene TRBJ2-7; TRBD2 matches at 7 bases. Germline values: CDR1 MNHEY, CDR2 SMNVEV (reference sequence). Trimming removed 5 bases from V and 1 base from J; junction bases left unmatched: 8. This CDR3 is 15 amino acids long. The CDR3 protein is CASSRPSGGSYEQYF. The CDR3 nucleotides are TGTGCCAGCAGTCGCCCTTCGGGGGGTTCCTACGAGCAGTACTTC.

This clone was detected a few times. The chain recombines TRBV5-1 with TRBJ1-6; 7 positions match TRBD1. This CDR3 has 15 amino acids. Per germline, CDR1 SGHRS and CDR2 YFSETQ. Trimming cost V 4 bases and J 8 bases; bases outside gene matches: 9. CDR3 sequence (DNA): TGCGCCAGCAGCGCAGACAGGGTCCAAGATTCACCCCTCCACTTT. Its translation: CASSADRVQDSPLHF. Full variable domain (outside the CDR3, taken from reference TRBV5-1 and TRBJ1-6): KAGVTQTPRYLIKTRGQQVTLSCSPISGHRSVSWYQQTPGQGLQFLFEYFSETQRNKGNFPGRFSGRQFSNSRSEMNVSTLELGDSALYLCASSADRVQDSPLHFGNGTRLTVT.

The V and J genes are TRBV7-6 and TRBJ2-1; D may be TRBD1 (8 bases). This CDR3 contains 15 residues. The V end was cut by 5 bases, the J end by 4 bases, with 15 bases between. Per the germline V gene, CDR1 is SGHVS and CDR2 is FNYEAQ. In nucleotides, the CDR3 is TGTGCCAGCAGCGGCAGGGGGCGGGGGTACAATGAGCAGTTCTTC. Its translation: CASSGRGRGYNEQFF.

This chain links TRBV5-3 with TRBJ1-2; TRBD1 matches at 8 bases. TRBV5-3 is placed among ORFs of uncertain function. This CDR3 has 13 residues. Losses at the gene ends were 3 bases for V and 7 bases for J; bases not matched to a gene: 5. CDR3 amino acids: CARSWSTGGGYTF. The CDR3 nucleotides read TGTGCCAGAAGCTGGTCTACAGGGGGTGGCTACACCTTC.

The CDR3 coding sequence is TGTGCCAGCAGCTCTTCGTGGGCCTATGGCTACACCTTC. It codes for CASSSSWAYGYTF. The chain employs TRBV3-1 (or the pseudogene TRBV3-2) and TRBJ1-2, with D hard to call. The length of the CDR3 is 13 residues. Germline V gene lookup returns CDR1 LGHDT and CDR2 YNNKEL (reference sequence). V lost 5 bases, J lost 4 bases, and 11 bases lay in between.

This chain joins TRBV5-1 and TRBJ2-3; TRBD2 matches 11 bases. Trimming cost V 2 bases and J 4 bases; bases outside gene matches: 9. The CDR3 has 17 amino acids. Germline V gives CDR1 SGHRS, CDR2 YFSETQ. CDR3 loop: CASSFQGTSGAADTQYF. CDR3 nucleotides: TGCGCCAGCAGCTTCCAAGGGACTAGCGGAGCCGCAGATACGCAGTATTTT.

V and J are TRBV28 and TRBJ1-6, with D unresolved. This CDR3 is built from 13 residues. The germline gives CDR1 MDHEN, CDR2 SYDVKM. The V end was cut by 6 bases, the J end by 9 bases, with 12 bases between. The CDR3 loop is CASRGRRGSPLHF. The CDR3 DNA sequence: TGTGCCAGCAGGGGGAGACGAGGTTCACCCCTCCACTTT.

This chain links TRBV5-4 with TRBJ1-2; D not resolved. Trimming took 2 bases from V and 2 from J, leaving 13 bases between them. Germline assignment: CDR1 SGHNT and CDR2 YYREEE (reference sequence). CDR3 length: 15 residues. CDR3 coding DNA: TGTGCCAGCAGCTTTTCGTGGGCGACGAACTATGGCTACACCTTC. Protein: CASSFSWATNYGYTF. Full variable domain (remainder filled in from reference TRBV5-4 and TRBJ1-2): ETGVTQSPTHLIKTRGQQVTLRCSSQSGHNTVSWYQQALGQGPQFIFQYYREEENGRGNFPPRFSGLQFPNYSSELNVNALELDDSALYLCASSFSWATNYGYTFGSGTRLTVV.

The chain combines TRBV10-3 with TRBJ2-2; TRBD2 matches at 7 bases. Trimming at V came to 0 bases and at J to 5 bases, leaving 6 bases not matched to a gene. The germline CDR1 and CDR2 sequences are ENHRY and SYGVKD. CDR3 length equals 16 residues. The CDR3, as DNA: TGTGCCATCAGTGAGTCGGGCAGCGGGGAAACCGGGGAGCTGTTTTTT. It translates to CAISESGSGETGELFF.

The V and J genes are TRBV4-1 and TRBJ2-3; 15 nucleotides match TRBD2. V dropped 2 bases and J dropped 1; count of bases not matched to a gene: 13. Looked up from germline, CDR1 is MGHRA and CDR2 is YSYEKL. The CDR3 runs to 21 residues. The CDR3 protein is CASSQTRGLAGGTGGTDTQYF. Written as DNA, the CDR3 is TGCGCCAGCAGCCAAACCCGGGGACTAGCGGGGGGCACCGGGGGCACAGATACGCAGTATTTT.

J is TRBJ1-5 and V is TRBV15; no firm D call. There are 17 residues in the CDR3. The germline gives CDR1 LNHNV, CDR2 YYDKDF (reference sequence). V lost 0 bases and J 0 bases, leaving 12 bases between the germline ends. The CDR3, as DNA: TGTGCCACCAGCAGAGATGGAGGGCCTTTTAGCAATCAGCCCCAGCATTTT. Translating it yields CATSRDGGPFSNQPQHF.

The DNA of the CDR3 is TGTGCCAGCAGCTTCTCAGGGGGATCGAGGACTGAAGCTTTCTTT. Protein product: CASSFSGGSRTEAFF. The rearrangement links TRBV7-2 to TRBJ1-1, with TRBD1 identical over 7 bases. CDR1 and CDR2 (germline): SGHTA, FQGNSA. J lost 5 bases, V lost 3 bases, and 9 bases had no gene match. The CDR3 spans 15 residues.

J is TRBJ1-1 and V is TRBV5-1; no firm D call. The V gene's germline CDR1 is SGHRS and CDR2 YFSETQ. Trimming stripped 5 bases from V and 6 bases from J, with 8 bases between. This CDR3 is built from 11 residues. CDR3 DNA: TGCGCCAGCAGTGAGCGGTCTGAAGCTTTCTTT. Translation gives CASSERSEAFF.

J is TRBJ1-1 and V is TRBV19; D might be TRBD1 (6 bases). V was clipped by 5 bases and J by 3 bases, with 16 bases between them. The CDR3 spans 15 residues. Germline V gene lookup returns CDR1 LNHDA and CDR2 SQIVND (reference sequence). The CDR3 region has the DNA TGTGCCAGTAGTGGGCGGGCTAAGGGGGACACTGAAGCTTTCTTT. Its translation: CASSGRAKGDTEAFF.

This clone turned up a few times. The chain is built from TRBV28 and TRBJ2-3; 9 nucleotides align to TRBD1. Germline CDR1 MDHEN, CDR2 SYDVKM. The J segment lost 3 bases and the V segment lost 6 bases, leaving 4 bases of the junction unmatched. The CDR3 is 14 amino acids. The DNA of the CDR3 is TGTGCCAGCAGGACAGGGGGGAGGACAGATACGCAGTATTTT. This gives the protein CASRTGGRTDTQYF.